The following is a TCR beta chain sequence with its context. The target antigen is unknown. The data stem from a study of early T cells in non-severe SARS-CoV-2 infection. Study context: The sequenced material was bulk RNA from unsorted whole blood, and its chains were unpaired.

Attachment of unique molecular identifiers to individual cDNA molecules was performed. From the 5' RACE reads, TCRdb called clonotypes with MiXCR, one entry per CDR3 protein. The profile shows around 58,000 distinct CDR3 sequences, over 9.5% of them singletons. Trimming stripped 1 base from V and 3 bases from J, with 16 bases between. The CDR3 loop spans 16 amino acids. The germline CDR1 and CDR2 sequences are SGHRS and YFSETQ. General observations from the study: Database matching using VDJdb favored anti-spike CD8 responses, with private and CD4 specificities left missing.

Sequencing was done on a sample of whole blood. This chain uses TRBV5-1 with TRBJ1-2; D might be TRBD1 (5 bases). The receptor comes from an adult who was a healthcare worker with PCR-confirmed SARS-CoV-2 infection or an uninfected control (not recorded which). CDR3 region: CASSLQGGGSYYGYTF. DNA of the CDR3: TGCGCCAGCAGCTTGCAGGGCGGGGGAAGTTACTATGGCTACACCTTC.